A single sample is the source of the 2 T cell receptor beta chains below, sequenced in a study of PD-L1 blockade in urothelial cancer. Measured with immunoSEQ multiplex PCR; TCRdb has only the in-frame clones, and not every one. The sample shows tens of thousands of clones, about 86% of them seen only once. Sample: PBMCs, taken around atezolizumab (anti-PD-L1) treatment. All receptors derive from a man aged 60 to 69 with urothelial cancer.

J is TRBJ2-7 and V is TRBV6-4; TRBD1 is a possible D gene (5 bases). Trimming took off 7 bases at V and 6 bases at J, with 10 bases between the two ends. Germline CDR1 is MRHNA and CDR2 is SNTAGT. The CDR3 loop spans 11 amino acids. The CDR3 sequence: CASTTRGEQYF. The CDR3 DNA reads TGTGCCAGCACCACAAGGGGCGAGCAGTACTTC.

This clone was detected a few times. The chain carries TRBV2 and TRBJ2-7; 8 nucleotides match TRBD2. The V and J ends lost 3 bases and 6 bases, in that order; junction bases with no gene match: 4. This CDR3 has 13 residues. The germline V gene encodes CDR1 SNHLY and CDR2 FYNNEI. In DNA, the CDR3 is TGTGCCAGCAGTGAGCGGGGGGTACCCGAGCAGTACTTC. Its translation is CASSERGVPEQYF.